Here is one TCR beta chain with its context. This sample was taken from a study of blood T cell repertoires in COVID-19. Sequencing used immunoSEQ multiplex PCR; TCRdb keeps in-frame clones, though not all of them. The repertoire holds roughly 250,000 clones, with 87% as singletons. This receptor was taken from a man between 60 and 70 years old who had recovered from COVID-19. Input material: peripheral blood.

CDR3 protein: CASSPGGVYSNQPQHF. CDR3 nucleotides: TGTGCCAGCAGCCCAGGAGGGGTCTATAGCAATCAGCCCCAGCATTTT. The rearrangement joins TRBV7-9 to TRBJ1-5; maybe TRBD1 (5 bases). Trimming cost V 5 bases and J 0 bases, with 14 bases left between them. Germline V gives CDR1 SEHNR, CDR2 FQNEAQ (reference sequence). There are 16 residues in the CDR3. The full variable domain, its missing parts supplied by reference TRBV7-9 and TRBJ1-5, is DTGVSQNPRHKITKRGQNVTFRCDPISEHNRLYWYRQTLGQGPEFLTYFQNEAQLEKSRLLSDRFSAERPKGSFSTLEIQRTEQGDSAMYLCASSPGGVYSNQPQHFGDGTRLSIL.